These T cell receptor beta chains were read from a single sample in a study of blood T cells in healthy people across ages. TCRdb re-called the 5' RACE reads with MiXCR, one entry per CDR3 protein. This sample carries 550,000 to 750,000 distinct CDR3 sequences, roughly 20% of them seen once, and the ten largest clones take roughly 3.4%. Source material: blood. The receptors stem from a man aged 65 to 85 in good health. Each CDR3 is given with its conserved first and last residue. Fields, in order: clone size, D gene, V gene, J gene, CDR3 DNA, CDR3 protein. A D gene is named only where the DNA matches it firmly. Only some rows state a clone size, as once, few, many or a class for expanded clones.

many,TRBD1,TRBV25-1,TRBJ2-7,TGTGCCAGCAGTGATGGGAAGACAGGGAGCAGCTCCTACGAGCAGTACTTC,CASSDGKTGSSSYEQYF
few,TRBD1,TRBV20-1,TRBJ2-7,TGCAGTGCTAGGACGGGACAGGAACCATACGAGCAGTACTTC,CSARTGQEPYEQYF
few,-,TRBV25-1,TRBJ2-7,TGTGCCAGCAGTGATAGTGGGACCTCCTACGAGCAGTACTTC,CASSDSGTSYEQYF
few,TRBD2,TRBV11-2,TRBJ2-1,TGTGCCAGCAGCTCCCGACTAGCGGGAGTAGATTCCTACAATGAGCAGTTCTTC,CASSSRLAGVDSYNEQFF
-,-,TRBV4-2,TRBJ2-1,TGTGCCAGCAGCCAAGTTTCGGGAGTGGGGTTATTTGAGCAGTTCTTC,CASSQVSGVGLFEQFF
-,TRBD1,TRBV6-1,TRBJ2-4,TGTGCCAGCAGAGAAGAGACAGGGAACAAAAACATTCAGTACTTC,CASREETGNKNIQYF
many,-,TRBV4-1,TRBJ1-2,TGCGCCAGCAGCCAAGATGCAGGGAACTATGGCTACACCTTC,CASSQDAGNYGYTF
few,TRBD1,TRBV12-3/TRBV12-4,TRBJ2-2,TGTGCCAGCAGTTTGACAGGGATGGTCGGGGAGCTGTTTTTT,CASSLTGMVGELFF
few,TRBD2,TRBV7-7,TRBJ2-3,TGTGCTAGCAGCCGAGCGGGAGGCCCCACAGATACGCAGTATTTT,CASSRAGGPTDTQYF
few,TRBD2,TRBV20-1,TRBJ2-7,TGCAGTGCGCCACTAGCGGGATCCTACGAGCAGTACTTC,CSAPLAGSYEQYF
many,-,TRBV28,TRBJ2-4,TGTGCCAGCAGGCCGGGATCCAAAAACATTCAGTACTTC,CASRPGSKNIQYF
few,-,TRBV7-2,TRBJ1-5,TGTGCCAGCAGCTTCGATGGACAAAGCAATCAGCCCCAGCATTTT,CASSFDGQSNQPQHF
many,-,TRBV6-5,TRBJ2-1,TGTGCCAGCAGTTACTCAGGTGGAGCGGCCAATGAGCAGTTCTTC,CASSYSGGAANEQFF
few,-,TRBV28,TRBJ2-1,TGTGCCAGCGCCCCGGTCGTCGGGGAGCAGTTCTTC,CASAPVVGEQFF
-,TRBD1,TRBV5-1,TRBJ2-1,TGCGCCAGCAGCGGGACAGGGATTTACAATGAGCAGTTCTTC,CASSGTGIYNEQFF
-,-,TRBV12-3/TRBV12-4,TRBJ2-5,TGTGCCAGCAGTATCCGGGACGGCGAAGAGACCCAGTACTTC,CASSIRDGEETQYF
many,TRBD2,TRBV7-2,TRBJ2-5,TGTGCCAGCAGCTTTATACTAGCGTTCGGGACCCAGTACTTC,CASSFILAFGTQYF
many,-,TRBV20-1,TRBJ1-5,TGCAGTGCTAGTTCGAGGGCGGATCAGCCCCAGCATTTT,CSASSRADQPQHF
-,TRBD2,TRBV6-5,TRBJ2-1,TGTGCCAGCAGTTACTTGCCTAGCGGGGGAAACTACAATGAGCAGTTCTTC,CASSYLPSGGNYNEQFF
-,-,TRBV30,TRBJ1-6,TGTGCCTGGAGCTTCCAGAGGGGGAGTGGTTCACCCCTCCACTTT,CAWSFQRGSGSPLHF
-,TRBD1,TRBV5-1,TRBJ2-3,TGCGCCAGCAGCCTCGAACCTGACAGGGCCAGCACAGATACGCAGTATTTT,CASSLEPDRASTDTQYF
-,-,TRBV7-6,TRBJ2-3,TGTGCCAGCAGCCATGGGTCGAGCACAGATACGCAGTATTTT,CASSHGSSTDTQYF
-,-,TRBV4-1,TRBJ1-4,TGCGCCAGCAGCCAAGGAACAGGGTACGGGGAAAAACTGGTTTTT,CASSQGTGYGEKLVF
-,-,TRBV28,TRBJ2-7,TGTGCCAGCGGTCCCCTCTCACCAAAGAGCTCCTGCGAGCAGTACTTC,CASGPLSPKSSCEQYF
few,TRBD2,TRBV5-1,TRBJ2-1,TGCGCCAGCAGCCCGGGACTAACCCAGGGCAATGAGCAGTTCTTC,CASSPGLTQGNEQFF
many,TRBD1,TRBV10-3,TRBJ2-7,TGTGCCATCGGGACAGCCTACGAGCAGTACTTC,CAIGTAYEQYF
-,-,TRBV7-6,TRBJ2-1,TGTGCCAGCAGTTCCGGGAGCTACGATCAGTTCTTC,CASSSGSYDQFF
few,TRBD2,TRBV3-1,TRBJ2-3,TGTGCCAGCAGCCAGCCGACTAGCGGGAGGGTTGACGATACGCAGTATTTT,CASSQPTSGRVDDTQYF
-,-,TRBV29-1,TRBJ2-5,TGCAGCGTTGGGTTAAGGAGGTTAGAGTACTTC,CSVGLRRLEYF
few,TRBD1,TRBV5-1,TRBJ1-1,TGCGCCAATCTTACAGGGGCGTTGAACACTGAAGCTTTCTTT,CANLTGALNTEAFF
-,-,TRBV7-8,TRBJ1-5,TGTGCCAGCAGCTTAGATAGGGCCCTCAATCAGCCCCAGCATTTT,CASSLDRALNQPQHF
few,TRBD2,TRBV29-1,TRBJ2-5,TGCAGCGTGACTAGCGGGAGGAGAGAGACCCAGTACTTC,CSVTSGRRETQYF
-,-,TRBV6-2/TRBV6-3,TRBJ1-5,TGTGCCAGCAGTTACTCCACAGGGAAGAATCAGCCCCAGCATTTT,CASSYSTGKNQPQHF